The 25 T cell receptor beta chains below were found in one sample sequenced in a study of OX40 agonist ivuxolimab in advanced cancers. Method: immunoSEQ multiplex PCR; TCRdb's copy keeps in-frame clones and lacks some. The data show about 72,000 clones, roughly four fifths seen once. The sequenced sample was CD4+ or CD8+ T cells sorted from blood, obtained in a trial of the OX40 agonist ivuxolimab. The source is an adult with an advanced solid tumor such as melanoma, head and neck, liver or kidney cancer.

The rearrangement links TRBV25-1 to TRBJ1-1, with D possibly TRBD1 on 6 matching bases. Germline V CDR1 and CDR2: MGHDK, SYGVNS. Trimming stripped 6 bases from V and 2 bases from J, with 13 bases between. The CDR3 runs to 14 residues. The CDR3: CASRTPGANTEAFF. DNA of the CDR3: TGTGCCAGCAGGACCCCGGGGGCTAACACTGAAGCTTTCTTT.

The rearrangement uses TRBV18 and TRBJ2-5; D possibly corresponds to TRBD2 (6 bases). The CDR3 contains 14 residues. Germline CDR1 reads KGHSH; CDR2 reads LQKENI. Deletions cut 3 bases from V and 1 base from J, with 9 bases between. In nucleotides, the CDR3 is TGTGCCAGCTCACCGGGACTGGGCCAAGAGACCCAGTACTTC. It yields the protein CASSPGLGQETQYF.

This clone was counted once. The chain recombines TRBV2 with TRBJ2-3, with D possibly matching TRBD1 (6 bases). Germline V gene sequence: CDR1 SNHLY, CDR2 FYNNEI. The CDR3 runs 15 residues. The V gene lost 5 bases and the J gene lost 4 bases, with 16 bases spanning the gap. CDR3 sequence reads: CASSKQGSPSDTQYF. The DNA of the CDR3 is TGTGCCAGCAGTAAACAGGGATCCCCCTCAGATACGCAGTATTTT.

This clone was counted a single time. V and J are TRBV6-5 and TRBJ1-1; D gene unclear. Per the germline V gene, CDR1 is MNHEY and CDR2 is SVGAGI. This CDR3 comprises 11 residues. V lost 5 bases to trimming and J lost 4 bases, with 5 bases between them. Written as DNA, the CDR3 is TGTGCCAGCAGTATGGGCACTGAAGCTTTCTTT. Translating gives CASSMGTEAFF.

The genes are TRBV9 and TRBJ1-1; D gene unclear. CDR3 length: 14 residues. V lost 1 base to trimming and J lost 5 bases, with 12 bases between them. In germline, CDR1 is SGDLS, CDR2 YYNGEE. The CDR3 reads CASSVPQSPTEAFF. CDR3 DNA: TGTGCCAGCAGCGTACCACAGTCGCCAACTGAAGCTTTCTTT.

The CDR3 nucleotides are TGCGCCAGCAGCCAAGATTTCCGGGGATACTACAATGAGCAGTTCTTC. Protein: CASSQDFRGYYNEQFF. J is TRBJ2-1 and V is TRBV4-3; D possibly corresponds to TRBD2 (5 bases). Trimming cost V 0 bases and J 3 bases, with 12 bases left between them. CDR1 and CDR2 from the germline V gene are LGHNA and YSLEER. The CDR3 is 16 amino acids.

This CDR3 reads CASGPQGEQETQYF. The CDR3 DNA sequence: TGCGCCAGCGGTCCCCAGGGGGAGCAAGAGACCCAGTACTTC. The rearrangement uses TRBV23-1 and TRBJ2-5, with 7 bases aligning to TRBD1. TRBV23-1 is designated an ORF whose function remains uncertain. J was trimmed by 2 bases and V by 8 bases; bases with no gene match: 8. This CDR3 is built from 14 residues.

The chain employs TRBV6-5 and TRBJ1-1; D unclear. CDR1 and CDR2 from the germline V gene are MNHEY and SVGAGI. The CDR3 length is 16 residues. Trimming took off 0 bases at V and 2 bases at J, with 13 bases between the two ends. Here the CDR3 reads CASSYSGQTPNTEAFF. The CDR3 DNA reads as TGTGCCAGCAGTTACTCTGGGCAAACTCCCAACACTGAAGCTTTCTTT.

The CDR3 DNA follows: TGTGCCAGCAGTGAAGGGGGGCTTGGAGGCTACACCTTC. Its translation: CASSEGGLGGYTF. The genes are TRBV2 and TRBJ1-2; the D gene is possibly TRBD1 (6 bases). Germline V gene lookup returns CDR1 SNHLY and CDR2 FYNNEI. Trimming shortened V by 1 base and J by 8 bases, and 11 bases separated the two germline ends. This CDR3 has 13 residues.

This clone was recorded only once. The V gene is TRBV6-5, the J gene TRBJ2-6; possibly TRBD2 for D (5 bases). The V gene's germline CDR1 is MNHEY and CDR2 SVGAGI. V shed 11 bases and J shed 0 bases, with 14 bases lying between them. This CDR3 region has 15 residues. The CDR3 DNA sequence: TGTGCCGCTTGGGGTCGGGGCTCTGGGGCCAACGTCCTGACTTTC. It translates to CAAWGRGSGANVLTF.

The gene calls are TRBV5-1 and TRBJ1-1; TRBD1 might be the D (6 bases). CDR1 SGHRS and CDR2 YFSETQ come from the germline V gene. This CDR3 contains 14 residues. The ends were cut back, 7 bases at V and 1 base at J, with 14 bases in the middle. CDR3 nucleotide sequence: TGCGCCAGCGGGGGGCCCCAACCGAACACTGAAGCTTTCTTT. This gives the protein CASGGPQPNTEAFF.

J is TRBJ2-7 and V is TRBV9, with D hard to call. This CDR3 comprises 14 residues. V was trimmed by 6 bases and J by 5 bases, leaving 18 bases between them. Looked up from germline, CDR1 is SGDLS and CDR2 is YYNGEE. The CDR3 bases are TGTGCCAGCACCACCGGTTTGGACGCCCACGAGCAGTACTTC. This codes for CASTTGLDAHEQYF.

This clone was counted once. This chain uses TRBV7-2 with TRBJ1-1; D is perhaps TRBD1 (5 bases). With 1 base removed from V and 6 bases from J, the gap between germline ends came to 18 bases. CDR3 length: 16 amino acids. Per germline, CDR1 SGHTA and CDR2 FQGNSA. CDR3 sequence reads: CASSLEPTGVVSEAFF. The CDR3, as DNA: TGTGCCAGCAGCTTAGAACCGACGGGGGTAGTGTCTGAAGCTTTCTTT.

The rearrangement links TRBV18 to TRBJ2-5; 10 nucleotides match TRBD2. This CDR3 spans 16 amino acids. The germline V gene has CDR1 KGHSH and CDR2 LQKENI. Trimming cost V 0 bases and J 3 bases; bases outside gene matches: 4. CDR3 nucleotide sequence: TGTGCCAGCTCACCACCTAGCGGGAGGTTCGAAGAGACCCAGTACTTC. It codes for CASSPPSGRFEETQYF.

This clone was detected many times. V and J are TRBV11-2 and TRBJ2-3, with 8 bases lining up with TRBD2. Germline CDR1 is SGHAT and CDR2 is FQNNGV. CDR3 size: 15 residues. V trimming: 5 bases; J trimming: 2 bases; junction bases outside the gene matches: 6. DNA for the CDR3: TGTGCCAGCAGCCCACTAGCGGTAAACACAGATACGCAGTATTTT. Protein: CASSPLAVNTDTQYF.

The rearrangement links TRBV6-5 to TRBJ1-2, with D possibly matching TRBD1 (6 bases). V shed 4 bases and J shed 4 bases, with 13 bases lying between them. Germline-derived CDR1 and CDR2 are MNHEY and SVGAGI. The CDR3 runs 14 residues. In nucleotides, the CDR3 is TGTGCCAGCAGTTCCAGAACAGGGACCTATGGCTACACCTTC. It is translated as CASSSRTGTYGYTF.

The CDR3: CASSLFTGAYEQYF. The CDR3 DNA follows: TGCGCCAGCAGCTTGTTTACAGGGGCCTACGAGCAGTACTTC. The V and J genes are TRBV5-1 and TRBJ2-7, with TRBD1 matching over 7 bases. The trim removed 1 base at V and 2 bases at J, leaving 3 bases unmatched. Germline CDR1 SGHRS, CDR2 YFSETQ. The CDR3 runs to 14 residues.

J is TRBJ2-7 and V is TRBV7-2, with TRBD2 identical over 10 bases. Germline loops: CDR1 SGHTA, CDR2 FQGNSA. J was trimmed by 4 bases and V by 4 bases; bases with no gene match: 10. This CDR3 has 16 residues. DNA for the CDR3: TGTGCCAGCAGCTCCACCCCTAGCGGGAGCGGTTACGAGCAGTACTTC. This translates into CASSSTPSGSGYEQYF.

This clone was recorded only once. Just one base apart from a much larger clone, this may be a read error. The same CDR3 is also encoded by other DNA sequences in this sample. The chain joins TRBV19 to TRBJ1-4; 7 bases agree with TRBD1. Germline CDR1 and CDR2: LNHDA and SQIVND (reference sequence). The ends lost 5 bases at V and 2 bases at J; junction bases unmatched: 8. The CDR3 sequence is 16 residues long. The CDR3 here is CASSQKGALTNEKLFF. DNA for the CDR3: TGTGCCAGTAGTCAAAAGGGGGCTTTGACTAATGAAAAACTGTTTTTT.

CDR3 amino acids: CASSHPDRMNTEAFF. In DNA form, the CDR3 reads TGTGCCAGCAGCCATCCCGACAGAATGAACACTGAAGCTTTCTTT. The chain is built from TRBV5-4 and TRBJ1-1, with a weak D call TRBD1 (5 bases). The V gene lost 4 bases and the J gene lost 0 bases, with 13 bases spanning the gap. The germline V gene has CDR1 SGHNT and CDR2 YYREEE (reference sequence). CDR3 length: 15 amino acids.

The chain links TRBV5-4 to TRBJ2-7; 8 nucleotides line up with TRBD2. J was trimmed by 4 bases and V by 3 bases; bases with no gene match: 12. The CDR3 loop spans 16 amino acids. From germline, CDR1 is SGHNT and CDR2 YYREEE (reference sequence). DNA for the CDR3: TGTGCCAGCAGCTCGGGACTAGTCCGGAATAATTACGAGCAGTACTTC. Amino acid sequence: CASSSGLVRNNYEQYF.

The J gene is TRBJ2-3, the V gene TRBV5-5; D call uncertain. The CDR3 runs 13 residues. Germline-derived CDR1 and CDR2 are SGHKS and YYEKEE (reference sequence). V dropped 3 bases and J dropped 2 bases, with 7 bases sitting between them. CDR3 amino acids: CASSSIITDTQYF. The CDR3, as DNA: TGTGCCAGCAGCTCTATCATCACAGATACGCAGTATTTT. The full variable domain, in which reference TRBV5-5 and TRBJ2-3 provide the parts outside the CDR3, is DAGVTQSPTHLIKTRGQQVTLRCSPISGHKSVSWYQQVLGQGPQFIFQYYEKEERGRGNFPDRFSARQFPNYSSELNVNALLLGDSALYLCASSSIITDTQYFGPGTRLTVL.

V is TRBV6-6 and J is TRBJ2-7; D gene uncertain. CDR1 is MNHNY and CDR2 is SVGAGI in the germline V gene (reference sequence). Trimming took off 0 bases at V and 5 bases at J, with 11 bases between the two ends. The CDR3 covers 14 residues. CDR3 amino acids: CASSYSRLHHEQYF. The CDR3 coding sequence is TGTGCCAGCAGTTACTCGAGGCTACACCACGAGCAGTACTTC.

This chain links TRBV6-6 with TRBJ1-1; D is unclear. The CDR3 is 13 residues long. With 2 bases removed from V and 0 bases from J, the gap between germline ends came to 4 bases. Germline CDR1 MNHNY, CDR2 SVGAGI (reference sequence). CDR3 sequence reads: CASSYDLNTEAFF. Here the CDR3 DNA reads TGTGCCAGCAGTTACGACTTGAACACTGAAGCTTTCTTT.

The CDR3 DNA reads as TGTGCCAGCAGCTCTAAAGTCGGACTAGCGGATAACAATGAGCAGTTCTTC. The encoded protein is CASSSKVGLADNNEQFF. This chain links TRBV7-2 with TRBJ2-1; 10 nucleotides align to TRBD2. With V trimmed by 4 bases and J by 5 bases, 11 bases remained unmatched. The CDR3 spans 17 residues. Germline-derived CDR1 and CDR2 are SGHTA and FQGNSA.